A single sample is the source of the 9 T cell receptor beta chains below, sequenced in a study of blood T cells in healthy people across ages. The use of a sample-barcoded 5' primer and a J-beta primer mix characterized a second PCR of roughly 6 to 11 cycles. TCRdb itself ran the 5' RACE reads through MiXCR, one entry per CDR3 protein. The sample includes about 1,000,000 distinct CDR3 sequences, under 55% of them seen just once. Sequenced: blood. These receptors all stem from a woman between 55 and 75 years old in good health.

This clonotype was seen repeatedly, ten times or more. This chain's CDR3 is CAVLGGYEQYF. As DNA, the CDR3 is TGTGCCGTCCTGGGGGGCTACGAGCAGTACTTC. The V call is TRBV7-9, the J call TRBJ2-7; tentative D call: TRBD2 (6 bases). Trimming stripped 11 bases from V and 3 bases from J, with 11 bases between. Germline V gene sequence: CDR1 SEHNR, CDR2 FQNEAQ (reference sequence). This CDR3 is built from 11 residues.

This clonotype showed up just a few times. The V and J genes are TRBV28 and TRBJ2-4; TRBD1 is a possible D gene (5 bases). Trimming pared 5 bases from V and 2 bases from J, leaving 19 bases between. CDR1 MDHEN and CDR2 SYDVKM come from the germline V gene. This CDR3 has 17 amino acids. CDR3 sequence reads: CASSPPVRVGTKNIQYF. CDR3 DNA: TGTGCCAGCAGTCCACCCGTCAGGGTGGGAACCAAAAACATTCAGTACTTC.

V gene TRBV27 combines with J gene TRBJ1-6; no clear D. The ends were cut back, 3 bases at V and 10 bases at J, with 13 bases in the middle. The CDR3 extends over 14 amino acids. Germline CDR1 is MNHEY and CDR2 is SMNVEV (reference sequence). The CDR3 reads CASSFAGLGSPLHF. Written as DNA, the CDR3 is TGTGCCAGCAGTTTCGCGGGTTTAGGGTCACCCCTCCACTTT.

This clonotype was counted only a few times. The chain has TRBV10-3 and TRBJ2-3; D is unresolved. The length of the CDR3 is 14 residues. V was shortened by 2 bases and J by 5 bases, with 11 bases between the two germline ends. CDR1 is ENHRY and CDR2 is SYGVKD in the germline V gene. The CDR3 DNA sequence: TGTGCCATCAGTGAGGGCGCGGTCGGAGATACGCAGTATTTT. This gives the protein CAISEGAVGDTQYF.

The chain carries TRBV11-2 and TRBJ2-5, with 10 positions matching TRBD1. The CDR3 has 17 residues. Trimming at V came to 5 bases and at J to 3 bases, leaving 12 bases not matched to a gene. Germline values: CDR1 SGHAT, CDR2 FQNNGV. The CDR3 DNA reads TGTGCCAGCAGCAGGGTCCGACAGGGGGCATCCAAAGAGACCCAGTACTTC. This gives the protein CASSRVRQGASKETQYF.

The rearrangement uses TRBV12-3 or TRBV12-4 and TRBJ1-4, with 7 bases that match TRBD1. This CDR3 is 14 amino acids long. The ends lost 6 bases at V and 3 bases at J; junction bases unmatched: 4. As DNA, the CDR3 is TGTGCCAGCAGGAGGACAGGTTCTAATGAAAAACTGTTTTTT. As protein: CASRRTGSNEKLFF.

This chain joins TRBV4-2 and TRBJ2-3; D might be TRBD2 (5 bases). This CDR3 has 18 amino acids. CDR1 LGHNA and CDR2 YNFKEQ come from the germline V gene. V lost 0 bases and J 2 bases, leaving 18 bases between the germline ends. The CDR3 region is CASSQETHPQRFTDTQYF. The CDR3 DNA reads TGTGCCAGCAGCCAAGAGACCCATCCCCAGCGGTTCACAGATACGCAGTATTTT.

This clonotype was seen a handful of times. The chain employs TRBV6-6 and TRBJ1-4; TRBD1 matches 7 bases. CDR3 length: 17 residues. V was pared by 0 bases and J by 4 bases, with 8 bases of the junction left unmatched. Germline lookup yields CDR1 MNHNY and CDR2 SVGAGI (reference sequence). CDR3 sequence reads: CASSYSGDREDNEKLFF. DNA of the CDR3: TGTGCCAGCAGTTACTCGGGTGACAGGGAGGATAATGAAAAACTGTTTTTT.

This clonotype was observed once. This chain joins TRBV12-3 or TRBV12-4 and TRBJ2-7; the D gene is possibly TRBD1 (5 bases). The CDR3 runs 13 residues. The V end lost 3 bases, the J end lost 4 bases, and 10 bases lay between the germline ends. The CDR3 loop is CASSFQQDYEQYF. In DNA, the CDR3 is TGTGCCAGCAGTTTCCAACAGGATTACGAGCAGTACTTC.